These T cell receptor delta chains were read from a single sample in a study of gammadelta T cells in human blood. TCRdb re-called clones from the RT-PCR reads using CATT. The sample contains fewer than 1,500 delta-chain clones, 25% to 35% of which appear only once. The source material was non-Vgamma9Vdelta2 gamma-delta T cells from fetal blood. These receptors were obtained from a human fetus. CDR3s include the opening cysteine and the closing phenylalanine or tryptophan. D genes are given only for firm matches. Only some rows state a clone size, as once, few, many or a class for expanded clones.

TRDV1,TRDD3,medium-sized,TRDJ1,CALGELFAVGDTRRLIF,TGTGCTCTTGGGGAACTATTCGCTGTGGGGGATACTCGGCGACTCATCTTT
TRDV3,TRDD3,medium-sized,TRDJ2,CAFTGGYATQLFF,TGTGCCTTTACTGGGGGATACGCAACACAACTCTTCTTT
TRDV2,TRDD3,large,TRDJ3,CACDTAWGTSWDTRQMFF,TGTGCCTGTGACACCGCCTGGGGGACCTCCTGGGACACCCGACAGATGTTTTTC
TRDV1,-,medium-sized,TRDJ1,CALLFSLPCMDTRCDKLIF,TGTGCTCTTTTGTTCTCCCTACCCTGTATGGACACCCGTTGCGATAAACTCATCTTT
TRAV29/DV5,-,large,TRDJ3,CAASARGDMSSWDTRQMFF,TGTGCAGCAAGCGCGAGGGGTGATATGAGCTCCTGGGACACCCGACAGATGTTTTTC
TRDV2,-,large,TRDJ3,CACEAILATSSWDTRQMFF,TGTGCCTGTGAGGCAATCCTGGCCACCAGCTCCTGGGACACCCGACAGATGTTTTTC
TRDV1,-,large,TRDJ1,CALGVATDKLIF,TGTGCTCTTGGGGTCGCGACCGATAAACTCATCTTT
TRDV3,-,medium-sized,TRDJ1,CASIPRGADKLIF,TGTGCCTCGATCCCCAGGGGCGCCGATAAACTCATCTTT
TRDV1,-,-,TRDJ1,CAIGEGCGSHTDKLIF,TGTGCTATTGGGGAAGGGTGTGGGAGCCACACCGATAAACTCATCTTT
TRDV1,TRDD3,-,TRDJ2,CALGEPPPLLGLGGPLTAQLFF,TGTGCTCTTGGGGAACCCCCCCCCCTCCTTGGACTGGGGGGTCCGTTGACAGCACAACTCTTCTTT
TRDV3,TRDD3,few,TRDJ2,CACIGGILGVVTAQLFF,TGTGCCTGTATAGGGGGGATACTAGGAGTTGTGACAGCACAACTCTTCTTT
TRDV1,-,large,TRDJ1,CALGERGSYTDKLIF,TGTGCTCTTGGGGAACGGGGGTCCTACACCGATAAACTCATCTTT
TRDV2,TRDD3,medium-sized,TRDJ3,CACDTSTGGYYSWDTRQMFF,TGTGCCTGTGACACCTCTACTGGGGGATACTACTCCTGGGACACCCGACAGATGTTTTTC
TRDV1,-,medium-sized,TRDJ1,CALGSDKLIF,TGTGCTCTTGGGAGCGATAAACTCATCTTT
TRDV3,TRDD3,large,TRDJ2,CAFKYWGIPAAQLFF,TGTGCCTTCAAGTACTGGGGGATTCCTGCAGCACAACTCTTCTTT
TRDV2,TRDD3,large,TRDJ3,CACELGDSLGSWDTRQMFF,TGTGCCTGTGAACTGGGGGATTCCCTAGGCTCCTGGGACACCCGACAGATGTTTTTC
TRDV1,-,-,TRDJ2,CALGGPRVLAQLFF,TGTGCTCTTGGGGGCCCCAGGGTTTTGGCGCAACTCTTCTTT
TRDV1,TRDD3,large,TRDJ1,CALGTGESLYWGIRADKLIF,TGTGCTCTTGGGACTGGAGAGTCCTTGTACTGGGGGATACGCGCCGATAAACTCATCTTT
TRAV38-2/DV8,TRDD3,medium-sized,TRDJ1,CAYRSALGDTKLIF,TGTGCTTATAGGAGCGCGCTGGGGGATACTAAACTCATCTTT
TRDV3,-,large,TRDJ1,CALKPQPWGSYTDKLIF,TGTGCCCTTAAACCTCAACCCTGGGGATCGTACACCGATAAACTCATCTTT
TRDV1,TRDD3,large,TRDJ2,CALGGYWGILLTAQLFF,TGTGCTCTTGGGGGGTACTGGGGGATACTTTTGACAGCACAACTCTTCTTT
TRDV1,-,few,TRDJ2,CALGEGGTAQLFF,TGTGCTCTTGGGGAAGGGGGGACAGCACAACTCTTCTTT
TRDV1,TRDD3,large,TRDJ1,CALGELPICRDAGGYKLIF,TGTGCTCTTGGGGAACTCCCTATCTGCCGTGATGCTGGGGGATATAAACTCATCTTT
TRDV2,TRDD3,large,TRDJ3,CACDSTDLWGTPSWDTRQMFF,TGTGCCTGTGACTCTACCGATTTGTGGGGGACCCCCTCCTGGGACACCCGACAGATGTTTTTC
TRDV1,TRDD2,few,TRDJ3,CALGAFSYVSSGAISWDTRQMFF,TGTGCTCTTGGGGCATTTTCCTACGTATCTAGTGGAGCTATCTCCTGGGACACCCGACAGATGTTTTTC
TRDV1,TRDD3,large,TRDJ1,CALGELLSSGYARTDKLIF,TGTGCTCTTGGGGAACTACTCAGCTCGGGATACGCGCGGACCGATAAACTCATCTTT
TRDV2,TRDD3,large,TRDJ2,CACDKTGGFPTAQLFF,TGTGCCTGTGACAAAACTGGGGGTTTCCCTACAGCACAACTCTTCTTT
TRDV1,-,medium-sized,TRDJ1,CALGEPRGYYTDKLIF,TGTGCTCTTGGGGAACCTAGGGGCTACTACACCGATAAACTCATCTTT
TRDV1,-,medium-sized,TRDJ2,CALGELPFPRFVGTKETAQLFF,TGTGCTCTTGGGGAACTCCCCTTCCCGCGGTTTGTGGGGACCAAGGAGACAGCACAACTCTTCTTT
TRAV38-2/DV8,TRDD3,large,TRDJ2,CAYRSGLLPLLGDNLTAQLFF,TGTGCTTATAGGAGCGGTTTGCTCCCCTTACTGGGGGATAACCTGACAGCACAACTCTTCTTT
TRDV3,TRDD3,large,TRDJ1,CASRRSGTGGYGKLIF,TGTGCCTCTCGACGAAGTGGAACTGGGGGATACGGTAAACTCATCTTT
TRDV1,TRDD3,large,TRDJ2,CALGELTRDWGILLFF,TGTGCTCTTGGGGAACTCACCCGGGACTGGGGGATACTTCTCTTCTTT
TRDV1,TRDD3,medium-sized,TRDJ2,CALGLSPYWGIPGAAQLFF,TGTGCTCTTGGGCTGTCTCCGTACTGGGGGATTCCGGGGGCGGCACAACTCTTCTTT
TRAV36/DV7,TRDD3,large,TRDJ1,CAVPASWGSRYTDKLIF,TGTGCTGTCCCGGCTTCTTGGGGGAGCCGTTACACCGATAAACTCATCTTT
TRDV2,-,medium-sized,TRDJ1,CACDHPAWGVYTDKLIF,TGTGCCTGTGACCATCCAGCGTGGGGGGTGTACACCGATAAACTCATCTTT
TRDV3,TRDD3,medium-sized,TRDJ1,CALKPWGTYTDKLIF,TGTGCCTTAAAACCCTGGGGGACGTACACCGATAAACTCATCTTT